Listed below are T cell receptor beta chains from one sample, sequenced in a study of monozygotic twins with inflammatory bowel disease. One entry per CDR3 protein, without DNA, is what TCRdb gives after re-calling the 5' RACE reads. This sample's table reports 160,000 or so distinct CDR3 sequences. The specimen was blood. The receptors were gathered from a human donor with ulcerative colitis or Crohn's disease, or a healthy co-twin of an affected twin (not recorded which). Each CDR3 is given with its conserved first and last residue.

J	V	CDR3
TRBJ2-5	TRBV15	CATSRLGQGQETQYF
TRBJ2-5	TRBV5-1	CASSLTKETQYF
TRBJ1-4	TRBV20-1	CSAYPLPGVNEKLFF
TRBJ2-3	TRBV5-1	CASSLTGQDTDTQYF
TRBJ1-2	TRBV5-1	CASSLDGAGGFGGYTF
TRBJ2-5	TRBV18	CASSPSRVEETQYF
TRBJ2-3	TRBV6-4	CASLTGTSGTDTQYF
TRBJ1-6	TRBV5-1	CASSLGIAGVLYNSPLHF
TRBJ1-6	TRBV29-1	CSARTGTYNSPLHF
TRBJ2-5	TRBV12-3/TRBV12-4	CASSYLRVLETQYF
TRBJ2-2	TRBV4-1	CASSHWGSGTNTGELFF
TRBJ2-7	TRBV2	CASSDQGETYEQYF
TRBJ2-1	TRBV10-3	CAIQLAGGYNEQFF
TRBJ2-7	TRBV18	CASSHPLTGKESYEQYF
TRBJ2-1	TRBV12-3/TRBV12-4	CASSQRGGSYNEQFF